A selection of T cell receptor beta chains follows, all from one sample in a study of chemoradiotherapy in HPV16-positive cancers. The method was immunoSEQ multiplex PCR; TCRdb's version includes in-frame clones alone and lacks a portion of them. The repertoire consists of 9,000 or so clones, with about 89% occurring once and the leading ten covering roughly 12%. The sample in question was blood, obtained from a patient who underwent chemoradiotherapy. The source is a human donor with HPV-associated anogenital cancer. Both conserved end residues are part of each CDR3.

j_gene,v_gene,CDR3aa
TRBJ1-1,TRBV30,CAWKGENRGPNTEAFF
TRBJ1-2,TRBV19,CASSMRSGAGYTF
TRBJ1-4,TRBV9,CASSVGPTNEKLFF
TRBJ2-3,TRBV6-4,CASSVSFGDTDTQYF
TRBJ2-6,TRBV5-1,CASSLLVGVTGANVLTF
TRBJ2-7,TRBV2,CASSESGGAYEQYF
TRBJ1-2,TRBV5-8,CAAGRVILGYTF
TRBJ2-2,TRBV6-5,CASSYIRGGGELFF
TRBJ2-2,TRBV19,CASSIVSDRVRGELFF
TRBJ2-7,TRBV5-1,CASSSTPAGYEQYF
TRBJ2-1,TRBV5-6,CASSSGGADEQFF
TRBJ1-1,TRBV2,CASSLLENTEAFF
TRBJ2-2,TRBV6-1,CATKGTVWTGELFF
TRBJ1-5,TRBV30,CAWSTVDSNQPQHF
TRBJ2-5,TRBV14,CASSQETVVKTQYF
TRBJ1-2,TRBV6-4,CASSVGTGGLSGYTF
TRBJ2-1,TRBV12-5,CASGLGVREHNEQFF
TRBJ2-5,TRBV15,CATSRDMETQYF
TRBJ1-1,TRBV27,CASQGANEAFF
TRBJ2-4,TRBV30,CAWSVGVAKNIQYF
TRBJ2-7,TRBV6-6,CASSYPPPAGEQYF
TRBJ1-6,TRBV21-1,CASRPAYSSPLHF
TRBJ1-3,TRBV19,CASSIKAGGNTIYF
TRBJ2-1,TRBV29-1,CSILGLDTYNEQFF
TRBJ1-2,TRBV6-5,CASRPREGPHYGYTF
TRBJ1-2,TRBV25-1,CASSLGDYGYTF
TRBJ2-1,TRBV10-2,CASSEPGGSKFF
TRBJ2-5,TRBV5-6,CASSLADGRGETQYF
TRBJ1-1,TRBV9,CASSVISENTEAFF
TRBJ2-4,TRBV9,CASSPRGPKNIQYF
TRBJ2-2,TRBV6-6,CASGWDGELFF
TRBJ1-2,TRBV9,CASSVAEGSGYTF
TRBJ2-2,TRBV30,CAWSVSGAGGGELFF
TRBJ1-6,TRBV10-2,CASIFNSPLHF
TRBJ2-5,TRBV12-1,CASTDKGLAGVQSSQETQYF
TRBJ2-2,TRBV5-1,CASSLGQGTGELFF
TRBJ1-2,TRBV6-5,CASSYSRQGAYGYTF
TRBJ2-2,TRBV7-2,CASSLVGAGELFF
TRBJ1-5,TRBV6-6,CASNVGQHNQPQHF
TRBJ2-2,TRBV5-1,CASSLRTSGGHNTGELFF
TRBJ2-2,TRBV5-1,CASSLVGSNTGELFF
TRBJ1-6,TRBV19,CAGPDLTGATNSPLHF
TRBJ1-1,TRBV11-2,CASSFSGYRTEAFF
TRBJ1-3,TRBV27,CASSSHTGLSGNTIYF
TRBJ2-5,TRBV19,CASSIAPSQETQYF
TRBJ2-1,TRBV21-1,CASSKGFREPYNEQFF
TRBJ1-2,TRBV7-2,CASSSGGTGATGYTF
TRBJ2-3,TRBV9,CASSVVGGYTDTQYF
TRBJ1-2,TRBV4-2,CASSQDFRTGIGGYTF
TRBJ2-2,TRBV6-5,CASSYYITGELFF
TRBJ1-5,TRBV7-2,CASSRRLDQPQHF
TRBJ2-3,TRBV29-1,CSVEEGPDTQYF